This T cell receptor beta chain was observed in a study of blood T cells in healthy people across ages. Through a sample-barcoded 5' primer and a J-beta primer mix, a second PCR was run for roughly 7 to 11 cycles. Every sample gave at least 2.5 million paired-end reads containing CDR3. From the 5' RACE reads, TCRdb called clonotypes with MiXCR, one entry per CDR3 protein. The table lists roughly 1.5 million distinct CDR3 sequences, 40% to 45% of them singletons. CDR3 length: 15 residues. CDR1 is SGHTA, CDR2 FQGNSA, per germline. The V segment lost 5 bases and the J segment 1 base; nucleotides outside the gene matches: 7.

The material sequenced was blood. V is TRBV7-2 and J is TRBJ1-1, with TRBD1 matching over 7 bases. The sequence derives from a woman between 18 and 30 years old in good health. Here the CDR3 reads CASSNLDRANTEAFF. In DNA, the CDR3 is TGTGCCAGCAGCAACCTCGACAGGGCGAACACTGAAGCTTTCTTT.